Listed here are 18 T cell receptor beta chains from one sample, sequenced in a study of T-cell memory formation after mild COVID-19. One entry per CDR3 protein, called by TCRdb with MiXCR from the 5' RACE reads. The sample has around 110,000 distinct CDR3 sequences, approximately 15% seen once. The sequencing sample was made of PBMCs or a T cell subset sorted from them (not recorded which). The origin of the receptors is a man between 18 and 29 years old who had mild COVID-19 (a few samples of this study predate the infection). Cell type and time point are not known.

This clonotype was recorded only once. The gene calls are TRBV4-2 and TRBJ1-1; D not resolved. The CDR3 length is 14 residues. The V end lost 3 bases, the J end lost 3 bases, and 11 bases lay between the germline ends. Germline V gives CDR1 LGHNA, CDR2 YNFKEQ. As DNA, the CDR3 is TGTGCCAGCAGCCATTTGGGTCCCGACACTGAAGCTTTCTTT. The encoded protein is CASSHLGPDTEAFF.

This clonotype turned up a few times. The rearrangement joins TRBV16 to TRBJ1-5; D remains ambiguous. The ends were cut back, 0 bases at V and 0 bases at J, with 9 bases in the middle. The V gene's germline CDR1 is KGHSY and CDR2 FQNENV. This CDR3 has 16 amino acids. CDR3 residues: CASSQSLADSNQPQHF. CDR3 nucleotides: TGTGCCAGCAGCCAATCGTTAGCCGATAGCAATCAGCCCCAGCATTTT. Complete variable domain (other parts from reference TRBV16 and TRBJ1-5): GEEVAQTPKHLVRGEGQKAKLYCAPIKGHSYVFWYQQVLKNEFKFLISFQNENVFDETGMPKERFSAKCLPNSPCSLEIQATKLEDSAVYFCASSQSLADSNQPQHFGDGTRLSIL.

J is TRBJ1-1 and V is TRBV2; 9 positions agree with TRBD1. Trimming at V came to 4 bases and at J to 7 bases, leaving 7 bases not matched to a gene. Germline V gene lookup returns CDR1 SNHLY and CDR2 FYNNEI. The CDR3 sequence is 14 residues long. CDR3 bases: TGTGCCAGCAGTGTAGGGACAGGGAGGAATGAAGCTTTCTTT. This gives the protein CASSVGTGRNEAFF.

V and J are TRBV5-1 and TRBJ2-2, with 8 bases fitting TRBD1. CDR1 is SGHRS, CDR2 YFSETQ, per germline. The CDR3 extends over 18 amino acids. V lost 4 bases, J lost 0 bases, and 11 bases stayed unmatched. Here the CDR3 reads CASSGDPGGAANTGELFF. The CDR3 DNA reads TGCGCCAGCAGCGGCGATCCAGGGGGCGCCGCGAACACCGGGGAGCTGTTTTTT.

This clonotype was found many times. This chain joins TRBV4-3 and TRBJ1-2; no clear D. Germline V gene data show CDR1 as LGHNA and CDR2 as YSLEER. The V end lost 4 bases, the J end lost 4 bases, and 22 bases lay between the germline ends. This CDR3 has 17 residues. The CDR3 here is CASSPSRSPGVVYGYTF. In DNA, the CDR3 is TGCGCCAGCAGCCCTAGCAGGTCGCCTGGTGTGGTCTATGGCTACACCTTC.

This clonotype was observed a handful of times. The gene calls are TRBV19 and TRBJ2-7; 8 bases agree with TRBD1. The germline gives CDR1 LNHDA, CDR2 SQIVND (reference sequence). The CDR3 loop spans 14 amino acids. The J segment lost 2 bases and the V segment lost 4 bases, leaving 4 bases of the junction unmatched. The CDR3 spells CASSTGQGAYEQYF. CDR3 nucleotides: TGTGCCAGTAGTACAGGACAGGGTGCCTACGAGCAGTACTTC.

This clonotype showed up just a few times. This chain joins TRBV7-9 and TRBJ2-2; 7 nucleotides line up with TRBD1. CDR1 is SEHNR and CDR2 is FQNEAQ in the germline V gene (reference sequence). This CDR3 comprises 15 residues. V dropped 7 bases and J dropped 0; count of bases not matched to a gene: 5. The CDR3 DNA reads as TGTGCCAGCACCGATGACAGGGCGAACACCGGGGAGCTGTTTTTT. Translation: CASTDDRANTGELFF.

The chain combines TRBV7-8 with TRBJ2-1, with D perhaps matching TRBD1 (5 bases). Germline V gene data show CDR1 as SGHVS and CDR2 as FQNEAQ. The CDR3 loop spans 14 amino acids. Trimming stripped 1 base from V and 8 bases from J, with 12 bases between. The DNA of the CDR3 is TGTGCCAGCAGCTTAGAGGCAATAGGGGATGAGCAGTTCTTC. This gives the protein CASSLEAIGDEQFF.

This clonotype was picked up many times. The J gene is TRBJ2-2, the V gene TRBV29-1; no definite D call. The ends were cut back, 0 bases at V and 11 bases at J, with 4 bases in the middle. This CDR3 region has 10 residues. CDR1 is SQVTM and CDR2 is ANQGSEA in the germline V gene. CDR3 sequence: CSVEDRELFF. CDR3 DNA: TGCAGCGTTGAAGATCGAGAGCTGTTTTTT.

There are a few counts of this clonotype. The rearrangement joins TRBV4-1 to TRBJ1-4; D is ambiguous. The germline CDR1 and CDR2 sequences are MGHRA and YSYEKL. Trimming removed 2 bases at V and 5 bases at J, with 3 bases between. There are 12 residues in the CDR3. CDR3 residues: CASSQLNEKLFF. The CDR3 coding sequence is TGCGCCAGCAGCCAATTGAATGAAAAACTGTTTTTT.

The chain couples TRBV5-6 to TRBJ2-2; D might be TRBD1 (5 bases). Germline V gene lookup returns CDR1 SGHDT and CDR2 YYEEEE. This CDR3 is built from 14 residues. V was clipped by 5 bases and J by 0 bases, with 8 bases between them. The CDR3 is CASRPGSNTGELFF. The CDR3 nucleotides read TGTGCCAGCAGGCCAGGGTCGAACACCGGGGAGCTGTTTTTT.

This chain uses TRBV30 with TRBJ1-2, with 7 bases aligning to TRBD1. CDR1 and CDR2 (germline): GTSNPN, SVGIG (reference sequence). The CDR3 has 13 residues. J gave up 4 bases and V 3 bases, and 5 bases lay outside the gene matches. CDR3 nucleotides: TGTGCCTGGAGCACAGGGGCGATCTATGGCTACACCTTC. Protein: CAWSTGAIYGYTF.

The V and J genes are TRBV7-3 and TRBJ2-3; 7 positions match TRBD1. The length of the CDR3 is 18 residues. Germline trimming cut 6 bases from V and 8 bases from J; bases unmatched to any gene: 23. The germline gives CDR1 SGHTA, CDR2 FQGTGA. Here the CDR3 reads CASSSDFLTKDRLGTQYF. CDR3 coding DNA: TGTGCCAGCAGTTCTGACTTCCTGACCAAGGACAGGCTGGGTACGCAGTATTTT.

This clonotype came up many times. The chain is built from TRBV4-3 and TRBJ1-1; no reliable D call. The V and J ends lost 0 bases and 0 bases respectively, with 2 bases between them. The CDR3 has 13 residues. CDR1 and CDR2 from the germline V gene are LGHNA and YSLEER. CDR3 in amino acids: CASSQDLNTEAFF. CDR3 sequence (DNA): TGCGCCAGCAGCCAAGACCTGAACACTGAAGCTTTCTTT.

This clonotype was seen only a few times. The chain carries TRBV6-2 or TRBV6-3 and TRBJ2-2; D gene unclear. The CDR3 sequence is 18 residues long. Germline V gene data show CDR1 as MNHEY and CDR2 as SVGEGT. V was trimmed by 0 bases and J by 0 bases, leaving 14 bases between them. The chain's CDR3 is CASSYSRGGWTNTGELFF. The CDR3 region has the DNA TGTGCCAGCAGTTACTCGCGAGGTGGGTGGACGAACACCGGGGAGCTGTTTTTT.

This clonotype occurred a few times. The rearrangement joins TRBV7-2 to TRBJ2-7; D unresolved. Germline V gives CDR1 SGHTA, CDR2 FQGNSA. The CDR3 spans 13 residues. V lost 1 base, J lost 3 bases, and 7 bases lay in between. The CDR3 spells CASSLGGHYEQYV. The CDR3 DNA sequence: TGTGCCAGCAGCTTAGGGGGTCACTACGAGCAGTACGTC.

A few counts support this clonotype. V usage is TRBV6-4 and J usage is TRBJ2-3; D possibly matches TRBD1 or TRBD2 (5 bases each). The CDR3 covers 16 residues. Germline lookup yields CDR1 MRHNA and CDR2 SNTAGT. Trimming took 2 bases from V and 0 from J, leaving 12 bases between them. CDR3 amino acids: CASSDGTGHSTDTQYF. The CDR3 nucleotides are TGTGCCAGCAGTGACGGGACGGGGCATAGCACAGATACGCAGTATTTT.

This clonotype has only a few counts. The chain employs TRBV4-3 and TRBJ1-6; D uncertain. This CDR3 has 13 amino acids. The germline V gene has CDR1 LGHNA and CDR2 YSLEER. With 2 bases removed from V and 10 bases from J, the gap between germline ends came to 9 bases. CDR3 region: CASSQLPGSPLHF. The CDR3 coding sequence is TGCGCCAGCAGCCAACTCCCCGGGTCACCCCTCCACTTT.